Following are 2 T cell receptor beta chains from one sample sequenced in a study of blood T cell repertoires in COVID-19. Some clones are missing from TCRdb's copy, which holds only in-frame ones; the method was immunoSEQ multiplex PCR. This table holds about 130,000 clones, approximately 74% found once. The sequenced sample was peripheral blood. Receptors originate from a woman aged 70-85 years with acute or convalescent COVID-19.

Only a few counts were recorded for this clone. This rearrangement joins TRBV12-3 or TRBV12-4 to TRBJ2-2; 7 nucleotides agree with TRBD1. The CDR3 consists of 13 residues. Trimming cost V 5 bases and J 9 bases; bases outside gene matches: 6. For the CDR3, the DNA is TGTGCCAGCAGTACTACAGGGGCCCGGGAGCTGTTTTTT. The encoded protein is CASSTTGARELFF.

The chain carries TRBV10-3 and TRBJ2-7, with a tentative D call TRBD1 (6 bases). Germline V gene lookup returns CDR1 ENHRY and CDR2 SYGVKD. The CDR3 covers 12 residues. Trimming shortened V by 11 bases and J by 7 bases, and 18 bases separated the two germline ends. The CDR3 sequence: CASKDRSEEQYF. The CDR3 region has the DNA TGTGCCTCCAAGGACAGATCGGAGGAGCAGTACTTC.